These T cell receptor beta chains were read from a single sample in a study of regulatory T cells in long-lasting Graves disease. TCRdb reprocessed the multiplex PCR reads with MiXCR, giving one entry per CDR3 protein. The table lists hundreds of thousands of distinct CDR3 sequences, roughly 20% of them singletons, with 6.5% to 10% in the top ten. The sequencing used peripheral blood mononuclear cells (PBMCs), collected when the disease was refractory, from a patient treated with antithyroid drugs. These TCRs come from a female donor with Graves disease. Both conserved end residues are part of each CDR3. A D gene is named only where the DNA matches it firmly. Size is omitted from some rows. Given values are once, few, many or a class for expanded clones.

j_call clone_size d_call v_call cdr3_nt cdr3_aa
TRBJ2-7 many - TRBV15 TGTGCCACCAGCAGAGGGTTTGGGGCTAGCTCCTACGAGCAGTACTTC CATSRGFGASSYEQYF
TRBJ1-1 many - TRBV20-1 TGCAGTGCTCTCACGACAAGAATTGGGAACACTGAAGCTTTCTTT CSALTTRIGNTEAFF
TRBJ1-2 many - TRBV7-2 TGTGCCAGCAGCTTATCTCAACAGTTCTATGGCTACACCTTC CASSLSQQFYGYTF
TRBJ2-7 many TRBD1 TRBV11-1 TGTGCCAGCAGCTCCGTCAGGGGGACAGGAGCCTACGAGCAGTACTTC CASSSVRGTGAYEQYF
TRBJ1-1 - - TRBV3-1 TGTGCCAGCAGCCCCACCGGGGGAAGAGCTTTCTTT CASSPTGGRAFF
TRBJ2-6 many TRBD2 TRBV27 TGTGCCAGCAGTCCCCCCCGGACTAGAAGCTCTGGGGCCAACGTCCTGACTTTC CASSPPRTRSSGANVLTF
TRBJ1-5 many TRBD1 TRBV6-2/TRBV6-3 TGTGCCAGCAGTTACTCCGGTGACAGGGCGAGGGAGCCCCAGCATTTT CASSYSGDRAREPQHF
TRBJ2-3 - TRBD1 TRBV2 TGTGCCAGCAGTGGGGACAGGGGGTTAATCACAGATACGCAGTATTTT CASSGDRGLITDTQYF
TRBJ1-1 many - TRBV3-1 TGTGCCAGCAGCCCTCCGGGCCCCAACACTGAAGCTTTCTTT CASSPPGPNTEAFF
TRBJ1-1 few - TRBV5-1 TGCGCCAGCAGCCGACAGGCTTCCATGAACACTGAAGCTTCCTTT CASSRQASMNTEASF
TRBJ2-7 - - TRBV7-2 TGTGCCAGCAGCCCAGGTGGTCAGATTACCTACGAGCAGTACTTC CASSPGGQITYEQYF
TRBJ2-7 many TRBD2 TRBV6-1 TGTGCCAGCAGAGTCGGACTAGCGGGAAGTAACGAGCAGTACTTC CASRVGLAGSNEQYF
TRBJ1-2 few - TRBV5-6 TGTGCCAGCAGTTTAGGGGCGGAGGGGTATGGCTACACCTTC CASSLGAEGYGYTF
TRBJ2-7 many - TRBV6-1 TGTGCCGCAAAGGGGGTCATCTACGAGCAGTACTTC CAAKGVIYEQYF
TRBJ2-4 many - TRBV27 TGTGCCAGCAGTTTATCGACTCCTGGCGGCATTCAGTACTTC CASSLSTPGGIQYF
TRBJ2-5 many - TRBV7-2 TGTGCCAGCAGCTTAGTCCCGGGGTCAGAGACCCAGTACTTC CASSLVPGSETQYF
TRBJ2-7 many - TRBV28 TGTGCCAGCAGTCCCCAAGACAGGCCGATCTCCTACGAGCAGTACTTC CASSPQDRPISYEQYF
TRBJ1-2 few - TRBV6-2/TRBV6-3 TGTGCCAGCAGTGCGACGCCCGGGGAGGTTAACTATGGCTACACCTTC CASSATPGEVNYGYTF
TRBJ1-1 many - TRBV27 TGTGCCAGCAGTTTATCGGCAACTATGAACACTGAAGCTTTCTTT CASSLSATMNTEAFF
TRBJ1-5 - - TRBV6-9 TGTGCCAGCAGTTACCTCAAACCGGGACCGCAACGTAATAGCAGTCAGCCCCAGCATTTT CASSYLKPGPQRNSSQPQHF
TRBJ2-2 few - TRBV10-2 TGCGCCAGCAGTGAGTCGATAGTGGGTTTGACCGGGGAGCTGTTTTTT CASSESIVGLTGELFF
TRBJ2-7 few TRBD1 TRBV5-1 TGCGCCAGCAGCTTAGCGACAGGGGGCGGTTACGAGCAGTACTTC CASSLATGGGYEQYF
TRBJ1-6 - - TRBV28 TGTGCCAGCAGTTTTTATCAGGGGAGCAATTCATTCCTCCACTTT CASSFYQGSNSFLHF
TRBJ1-5 few - TRBV19 TGTGCCAGAGACATACAGCTTCAAACAGAGTGCAATCAGCCCCAGCATTTT CARDIQLQTECNQPQHF
TRBJ2-7 - - TRBV30 TGTGCCTGGAGTGTACGGCTAGCGTTTAACTCCTACGAGCAGTACTTC CAWSVRLAFNSYEQYF
TRBJ1-1 once TRBD1 TRBV6-9 TGTGTCAGCAGTTCCATGACAGGGGGCACTGAAGCTTTCTTT CVSSSMTGGTEAFF
TRBJ2-7 many - TRBV19 TGTGCCAGTAGTGGGCTCTACGAGCAGTACTTC CASSGLYEQYF
TRBJ2-7 many TRBD2 TRBV28 TGTGCCAGCAGGACTAGCGGGAGGGCCGCCTACGAGCAGTACTTC CASRTSGRAAYEQYF
TRBJ2-7 many TRBD1 TRBV29-1 TGCAGCGTTGAAGCCCCAAGACAGGGACACTACGAGCAGTACTTC CSVEAPRQGHYEQYF
TRBJ2-3 - - TRBV20-1 TGCAGTGCTACCCAACCTCCTAGCAGTGAACGGACAGATACGCAGTATTTT CSATQPPSSERTDTQYF
TRBJ2-2 - TRBD1 TRBV7-9 TGTGCCAGCAGCGAGACAGGGGACACCGGGGAGCTGTTTTTT CASSETGDTGELFF
TRBJ2-5 few - TRBV20-1 TGCAGTGCCTCCCCCCCCGCGCTCTCCCTGGGGACCCAGTACTTC CSASPPALSLGTQYF
TRBJ1-3 many - TRBV2 TGTGCCAGCAGTGGGTTGCCAGGCCGATTTGGAAACACCATATATTTT CASSGLPGRFGNTIYF
TRBJ1-2 few TRBD1 TRBV20-1 TGCAGTGCTAGTCCCTCAAACAGGGGGCTTAGCTATGGCTACACCTTC CSASPSNRGLSYGYTF
TRBJ2-7 few - TRBV9 TGTGCCAGCAGCGTAGGTCCAGGTACAGACGAGCAGTACTTC CASSVGPGTDEQYF
TRBJ1-2 - TRBD1 TRBV7-9 TGTGCCAGCAGCAAACCCGGGACAGCCGCGGATGGCTACACCTTC CASSKPGTAADGYTF
TRBJ2-7 many TRBD2 TRBV7-3 TGTGCCAGCAGCTTAGATAGCGGGAGGGCCTCCTACGAGCAGTACTTC CASSLDSGRASYEQYF
TRBJ1-1 few - TRBV5-1 TGCGCCAGCAGCCATCCGGGACAAAAGAACACTGAAGCTTTCTTT CASSHPGQKNTEAFF